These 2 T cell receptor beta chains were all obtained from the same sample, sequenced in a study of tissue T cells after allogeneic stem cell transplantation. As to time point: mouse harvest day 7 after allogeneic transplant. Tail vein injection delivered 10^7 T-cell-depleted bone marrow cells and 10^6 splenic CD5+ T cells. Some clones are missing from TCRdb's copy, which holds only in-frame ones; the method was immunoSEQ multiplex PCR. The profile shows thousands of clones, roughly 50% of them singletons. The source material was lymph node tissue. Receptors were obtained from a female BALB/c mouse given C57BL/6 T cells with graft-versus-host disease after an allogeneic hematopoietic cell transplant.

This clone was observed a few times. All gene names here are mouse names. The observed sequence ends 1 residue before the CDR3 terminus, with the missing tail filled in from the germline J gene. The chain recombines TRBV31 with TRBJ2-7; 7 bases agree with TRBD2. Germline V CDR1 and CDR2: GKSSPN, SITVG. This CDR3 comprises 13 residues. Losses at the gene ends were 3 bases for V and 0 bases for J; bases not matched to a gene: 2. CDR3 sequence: CAWSPGGSYEQYF. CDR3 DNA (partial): TGTGCCTGGAGCCCTGGGGGCTCCTATGAACAGTAC.

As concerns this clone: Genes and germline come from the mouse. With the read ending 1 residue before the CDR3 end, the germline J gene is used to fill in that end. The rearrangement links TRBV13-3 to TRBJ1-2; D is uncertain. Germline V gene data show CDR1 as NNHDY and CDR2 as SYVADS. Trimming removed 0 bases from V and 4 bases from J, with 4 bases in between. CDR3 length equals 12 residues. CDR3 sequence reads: CASSDGGSDYTF. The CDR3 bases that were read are TGTGCCAGCAGTGATGGGGGCTCCGACTACACC.